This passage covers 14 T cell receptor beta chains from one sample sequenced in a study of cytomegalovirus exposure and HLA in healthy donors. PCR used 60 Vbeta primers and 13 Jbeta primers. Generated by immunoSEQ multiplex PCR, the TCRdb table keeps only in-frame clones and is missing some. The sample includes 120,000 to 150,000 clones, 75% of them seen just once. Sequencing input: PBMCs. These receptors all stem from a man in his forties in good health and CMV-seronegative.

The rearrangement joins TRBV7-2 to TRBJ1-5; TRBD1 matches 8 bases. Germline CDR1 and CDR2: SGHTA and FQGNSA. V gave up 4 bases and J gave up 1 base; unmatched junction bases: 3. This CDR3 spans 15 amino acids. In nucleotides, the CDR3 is TGTGCCAGCAGCTCAGGGGGCGGCAGCAATCAGCCCCAGCATTTT. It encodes CASSSGGGSNQPQHF.

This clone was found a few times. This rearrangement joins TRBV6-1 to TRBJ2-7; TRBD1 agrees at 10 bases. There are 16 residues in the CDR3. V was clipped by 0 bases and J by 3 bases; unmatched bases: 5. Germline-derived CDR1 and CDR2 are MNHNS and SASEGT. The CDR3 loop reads CASSEASRTGGYEQYF. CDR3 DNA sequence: TGTGCCAGCAGTGAAGCGTCCCGGACAGGGGGCTACGAGCAGTACTTC.

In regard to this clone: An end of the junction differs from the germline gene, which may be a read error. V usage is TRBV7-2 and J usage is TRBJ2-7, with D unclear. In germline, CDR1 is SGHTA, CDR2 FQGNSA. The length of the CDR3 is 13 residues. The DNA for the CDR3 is TGCGCCAGCAGCCAAGAAGCCTCCTACGAGCAGTACTTC. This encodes CASSQEASYEQYF.

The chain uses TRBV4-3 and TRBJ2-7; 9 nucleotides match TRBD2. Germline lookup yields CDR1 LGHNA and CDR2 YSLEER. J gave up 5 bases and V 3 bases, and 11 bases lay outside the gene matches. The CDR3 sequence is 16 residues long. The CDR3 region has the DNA TGCGCCAGCAGCCATTCCCGGCTAGCGGGACCCCACGAGCAGTACTTC. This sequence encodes CASSHSRLAGPHEQYF.

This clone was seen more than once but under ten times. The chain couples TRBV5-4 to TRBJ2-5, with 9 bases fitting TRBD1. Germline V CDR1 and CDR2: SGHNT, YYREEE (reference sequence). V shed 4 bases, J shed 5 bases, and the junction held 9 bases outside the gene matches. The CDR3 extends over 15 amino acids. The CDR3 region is CASSARTGAGETQYF. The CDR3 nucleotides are TGTGCCAGCAGCGCCCGGACAGGGGCAGGGGAGACCCAGTACTTC.

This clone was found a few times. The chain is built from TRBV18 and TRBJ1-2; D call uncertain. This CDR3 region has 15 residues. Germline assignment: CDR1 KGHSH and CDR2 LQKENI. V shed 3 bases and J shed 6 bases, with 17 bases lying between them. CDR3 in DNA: TGTGCCAGCTCACCCTCGGGAAGGGAAGGGAATGGCTACACCTTC. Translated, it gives CASSPSGREGNGYTF.

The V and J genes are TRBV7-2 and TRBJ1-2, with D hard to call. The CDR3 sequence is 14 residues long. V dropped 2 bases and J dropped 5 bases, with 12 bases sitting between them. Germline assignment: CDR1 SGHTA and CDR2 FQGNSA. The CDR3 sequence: CASSLMEGEYGYTF. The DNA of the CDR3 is TGTGCCAGCAGCTTAATGGAGGGCGAATATGGCTACACCTTC.

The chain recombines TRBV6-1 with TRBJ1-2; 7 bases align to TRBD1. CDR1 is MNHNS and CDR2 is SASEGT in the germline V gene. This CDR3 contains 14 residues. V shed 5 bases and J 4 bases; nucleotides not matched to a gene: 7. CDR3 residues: CASSSLTGTYGYTF. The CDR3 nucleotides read TGTGCCAGCAGTTCCCTGACAGGGACCTATGGCTACACCTTC.

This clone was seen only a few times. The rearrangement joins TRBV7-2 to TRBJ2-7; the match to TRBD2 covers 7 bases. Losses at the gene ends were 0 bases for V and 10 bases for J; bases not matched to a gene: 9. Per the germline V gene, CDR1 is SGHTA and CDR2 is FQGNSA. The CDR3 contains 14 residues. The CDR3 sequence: CASSLAIRGEVQYF. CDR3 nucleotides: TGTGCCAGCAGCTTAGCTATTCGGGGGGAAGTTCAGTACTTC.

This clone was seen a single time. The CDR3 region is CASSVTGTAGFNEQFF. In nucleotides, the CDR3 is TGCGCCAGCAGCGTTACCGGGACAGCCGGGTTCAATGAGCAGTTCTTC. V gene TRBV5-1 combines with J gene TRBJ2-1, with 7 positions matching TRBD1. The CDR3 runs to 16 residues. J lost 6 bases, V lost 4 bases, and 13 bases had no gene match. Germline CDR1 reads SGHRS; CDR2 reads YFSETQ.

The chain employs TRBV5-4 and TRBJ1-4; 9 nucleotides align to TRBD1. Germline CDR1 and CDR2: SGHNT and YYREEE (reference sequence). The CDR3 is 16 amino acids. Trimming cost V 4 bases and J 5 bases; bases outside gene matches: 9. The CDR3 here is CASSSRQGESNEKLFF. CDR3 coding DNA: TGTGCCAGCAGCAGCAGACAGGGGGAATCAAATGAAAAACTGTTTTTT.

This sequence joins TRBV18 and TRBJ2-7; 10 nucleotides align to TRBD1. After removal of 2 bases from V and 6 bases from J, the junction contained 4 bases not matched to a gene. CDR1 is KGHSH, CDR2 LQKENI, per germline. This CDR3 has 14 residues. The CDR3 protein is CASSPWDRGSEQYF. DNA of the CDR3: TGTGCCAGCTCACCATGGGACAGGGGAAGCGAGCAGTACTTC.

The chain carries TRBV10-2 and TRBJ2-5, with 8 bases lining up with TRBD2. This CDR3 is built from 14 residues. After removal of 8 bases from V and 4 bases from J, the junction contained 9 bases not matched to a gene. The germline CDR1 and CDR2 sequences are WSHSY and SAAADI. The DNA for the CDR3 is TGCGCCAGCGGGGGCAGCGGGGGAGGAGAGACCCAGTACTTC. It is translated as CASGGSGGGETQYF.

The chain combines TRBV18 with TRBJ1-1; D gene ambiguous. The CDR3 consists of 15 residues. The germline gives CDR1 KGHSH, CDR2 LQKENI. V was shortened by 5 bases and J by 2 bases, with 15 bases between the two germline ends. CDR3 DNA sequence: TGTGCCAGCTCAATTGGACTCCTTCCAAACACTGAAGCTTTCTTT. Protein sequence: CASSIGLLPNTEAFF.